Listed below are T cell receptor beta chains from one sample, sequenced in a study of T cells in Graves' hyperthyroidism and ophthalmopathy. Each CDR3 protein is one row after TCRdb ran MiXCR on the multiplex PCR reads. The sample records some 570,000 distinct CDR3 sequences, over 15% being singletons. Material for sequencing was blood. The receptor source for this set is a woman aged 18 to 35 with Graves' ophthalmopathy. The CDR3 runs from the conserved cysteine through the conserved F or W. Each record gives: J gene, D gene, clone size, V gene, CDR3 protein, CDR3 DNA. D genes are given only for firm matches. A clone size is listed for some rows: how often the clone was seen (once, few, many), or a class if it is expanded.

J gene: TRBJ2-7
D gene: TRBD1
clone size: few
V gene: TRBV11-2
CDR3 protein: CASSQMAGGDRGAYEQYF
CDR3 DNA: TGCGCCAGCAGCCAAATGGCCGGGGGAGACAGGGGGGCCTACGAGCAGTACTTC

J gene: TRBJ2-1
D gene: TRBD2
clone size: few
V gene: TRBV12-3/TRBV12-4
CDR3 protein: CASSGLAGMNEQFF
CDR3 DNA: TGTGCCAGCAGTGGGTTAGCGGGGATGAATGAGCAGTTCTTC

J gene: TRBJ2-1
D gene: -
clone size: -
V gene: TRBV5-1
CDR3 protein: CASSWTGTENEQFF
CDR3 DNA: TGCGCCAGCAGCTGGACCGGGACCGAGAATGAGCAGTTCTTC

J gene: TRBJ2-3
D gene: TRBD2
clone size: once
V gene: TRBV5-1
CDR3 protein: CASSSGTSGARADTQYF
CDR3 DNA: TGCGCCAGCAGCTCTGGGACTAGCGGAGCAAGGGCAGATACGCAGTATTTT

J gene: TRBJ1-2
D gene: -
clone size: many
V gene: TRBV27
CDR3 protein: CASSSREGNYGYTF
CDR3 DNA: TGTGCCAGCAGCTCTAGGGAGGGAAACTATGGCTACACCTTC

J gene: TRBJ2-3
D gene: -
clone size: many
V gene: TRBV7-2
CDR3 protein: CASSPNIGLRNTDTQYF
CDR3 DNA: TGTGCCAGCAGCCCTAACATTGGACTAAGAAATACAGATACGCAGTATTTT

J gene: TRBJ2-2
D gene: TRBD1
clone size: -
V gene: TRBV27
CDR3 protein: CASSLPNRGPYTGELFF
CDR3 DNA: TGTGCTAGCAGTTTACCCAACAGGGGTCCTTACACCGGGGAGCTGTTTTTT

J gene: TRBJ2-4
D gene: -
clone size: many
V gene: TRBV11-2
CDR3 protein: CASSLTPGRGGQNIQYF
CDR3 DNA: TGTGCCAGCAGCCTTACACCGGGCAGGGGTGGCCAAAACATTCAGTACTTC

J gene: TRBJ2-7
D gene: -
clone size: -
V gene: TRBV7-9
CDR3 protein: CASSQTVGGTYEQYF
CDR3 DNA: TGTGCCAGCAGCCAAACTGTAGGGGGAACCTACGAGCAGTACTTC

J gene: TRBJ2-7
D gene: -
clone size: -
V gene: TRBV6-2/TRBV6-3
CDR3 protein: CASSYSIWLDEQYF
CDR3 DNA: TGTGCCAGCAGTTACTCGATCTGGCTCGACGAGCAGTACTTC

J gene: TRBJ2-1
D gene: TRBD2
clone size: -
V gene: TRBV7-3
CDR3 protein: CASGLARNNEQFF
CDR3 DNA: TGTGCCAGCGGACTAGCGAGAAACAATGAGCAGTTCTTC

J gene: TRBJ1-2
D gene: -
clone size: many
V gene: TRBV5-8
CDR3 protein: CASAMIDGNYGYTF
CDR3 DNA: TGTGCCAGCGCGATGATCGACGGGAACTATGGCTACACCTTC

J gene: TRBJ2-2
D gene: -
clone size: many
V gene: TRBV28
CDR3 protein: CASIPLGSAGYTGELFF
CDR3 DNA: TGTGCCAGCATCCCTCTGGGGTCCGCTGGGTACACCGGGGAGCTGTTTTTT

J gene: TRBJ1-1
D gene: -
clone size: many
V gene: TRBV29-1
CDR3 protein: CSAGGRGGSTEAFF
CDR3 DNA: TGCAGCGCTGGGGGTAGGGGAGGTAGCACTGAAGCTTTCTTT

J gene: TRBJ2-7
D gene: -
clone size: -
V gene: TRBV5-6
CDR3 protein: CASSFRLEQYF
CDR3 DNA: TGTGCCAGCAGCTTTCGACTGGAGCAGTACTTC

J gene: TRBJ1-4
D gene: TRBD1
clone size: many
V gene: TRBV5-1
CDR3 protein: CASSLAYRGSEKLFF
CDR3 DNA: TGCGCCAGCAGCTTGGCCTACAGGGGGTCTGAAAAACTGTTTTTT

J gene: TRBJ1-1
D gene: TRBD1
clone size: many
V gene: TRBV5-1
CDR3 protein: CASSRDRGQTTEAFF
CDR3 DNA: TGCGCCAGCAGCCGGGACAGGGGGCAGACGACTGAAGCTTTCTTT

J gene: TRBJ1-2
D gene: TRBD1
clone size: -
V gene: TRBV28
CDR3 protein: CASSSGTGGHYGYTF
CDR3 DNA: TGTGCCAGCAGTTCCGGGACAGGGGGCCACTATGGCTACACCTTC

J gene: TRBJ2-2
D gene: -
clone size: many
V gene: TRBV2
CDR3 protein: CASSFDSYTGELFF
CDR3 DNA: TGTGCCAGCAGTTTTGACAGCTACACCGGGGAGCTGTTTTTT

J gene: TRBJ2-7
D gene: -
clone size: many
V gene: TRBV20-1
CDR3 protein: CSARGGVSYEQYF
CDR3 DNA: TGCAGTGCCCGAGGTGGGGTCTCCTACGAGCAGTACTTC

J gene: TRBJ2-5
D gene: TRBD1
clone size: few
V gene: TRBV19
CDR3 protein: CASSIYDRGGETQYF
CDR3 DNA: TGTGCCAGTAGTATCTATGACAGGGGAGGTGAGACCCAGTACTTC

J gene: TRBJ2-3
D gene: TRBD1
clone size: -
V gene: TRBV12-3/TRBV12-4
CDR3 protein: CASSFTGGVSPDTQYF
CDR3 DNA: TGTGCCAGCAGTTTCACAGGGGGCGTTTCTCCGGATACGCAGTATTTT

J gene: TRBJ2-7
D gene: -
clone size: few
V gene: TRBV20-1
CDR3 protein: CSARDRAEAYEQYF
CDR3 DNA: TGCAGTGCTAGAGATCGGGCAGAAGCCTACGAGCAGTACTTC

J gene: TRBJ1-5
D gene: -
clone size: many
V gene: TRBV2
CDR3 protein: CASSEVQGRNQPQHF
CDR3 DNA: TGTGCCAGCAGTGAAGTCCAGGGGCGGAATCAGCCCCAGCATTTT

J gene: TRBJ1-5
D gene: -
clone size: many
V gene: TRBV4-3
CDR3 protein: CASSQDWHQPQHF
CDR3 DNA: TGCGCCAGCAGCCAAGATTGGCACCAGCCCCAGCATTTT

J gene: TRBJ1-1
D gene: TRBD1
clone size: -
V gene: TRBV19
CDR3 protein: CASMTDRGSMNTEAFF
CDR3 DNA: TGTGCCAGTATGACCGACAGGGGCAGCATGAACACTGAAGCTTTCTTT

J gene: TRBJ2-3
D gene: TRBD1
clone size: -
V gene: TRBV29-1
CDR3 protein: CSVSDRVADTQYF
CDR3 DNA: TGCAGCGTTTCAGACAGGGTGGCAGATACGCAGTATTTT

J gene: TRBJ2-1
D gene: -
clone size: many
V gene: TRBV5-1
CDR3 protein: CASTLGGTADNEQFF
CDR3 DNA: TGCGCCAGCACCCTAGGCGGGACTGCAGACAATGAGCAGTTCTTC

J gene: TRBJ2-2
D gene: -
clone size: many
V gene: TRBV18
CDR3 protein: CASSRRVDTGELFF
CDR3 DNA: TGTGCCAGCTCACGACGGGTAGACACCGGGGAGCTGTTTTTT

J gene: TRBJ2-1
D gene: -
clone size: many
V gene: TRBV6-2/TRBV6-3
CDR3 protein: CASSLDRSSSYNEQFF
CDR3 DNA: TGTGCCAGCAGTCTGGACCGCTCTAGCTCCTACAATGAGCAGTTCTTC

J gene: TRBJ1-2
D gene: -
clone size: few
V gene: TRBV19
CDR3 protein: CASSSDLFYGYTF
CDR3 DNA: TGTGCCAGTTCGTCGGACCTCTTCTATGGCTACACCTTC

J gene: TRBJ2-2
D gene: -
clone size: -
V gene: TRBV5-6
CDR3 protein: CASSLRLSNTGELFF
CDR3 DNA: TGTGCCAGCAGCTTGCGGCTATCGAACACCGGGGAGCTGTTTTTT

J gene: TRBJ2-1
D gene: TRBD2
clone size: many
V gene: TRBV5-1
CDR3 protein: CASSSAGIDNEQFF
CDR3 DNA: TGCGCCAGCAGTTCAGCGGGGATAGACAATGAGCAGTTCTTC

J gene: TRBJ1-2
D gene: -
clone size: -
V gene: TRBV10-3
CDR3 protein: CAISTGAFNYGYTF
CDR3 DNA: TGTGCCATCAGTACCGGGGCTTTTAACTATGGCTACACCTTC

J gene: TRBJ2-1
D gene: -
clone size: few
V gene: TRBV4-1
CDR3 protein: CASSQGASGVKGYNEQFF
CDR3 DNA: TGCGCCAGCAGCCAAGGCGCCTCAGGGGTAAAGGGCTACAATGAGCAGTTCTTC

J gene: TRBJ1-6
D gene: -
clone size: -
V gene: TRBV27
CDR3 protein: CASSFSINRANSPLHF
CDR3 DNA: TGTGCCAGCAGTTTCTCCATCAACAGGGCCAATTCACCCCTCCACTTT

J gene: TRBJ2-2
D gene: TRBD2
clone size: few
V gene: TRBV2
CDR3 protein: CASSDIAGGSTGELFF
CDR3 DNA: TGTGCCAGCAGTGACATAGCGGGGGGGAGTACCGGGGAGCTGTTTTTT

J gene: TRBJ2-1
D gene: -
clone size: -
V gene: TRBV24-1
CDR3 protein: CATSHGESSYNEQFF
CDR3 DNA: TGTGCCACCAGTCACGGGGAAAGCTCCTACAATGAGCAGTTCTTC

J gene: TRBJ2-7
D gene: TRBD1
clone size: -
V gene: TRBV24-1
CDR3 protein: CATSDPDRAEQYF
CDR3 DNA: TGTGCCACCAGTGATCCGGACAGGGCCGAGCAGTACTTC

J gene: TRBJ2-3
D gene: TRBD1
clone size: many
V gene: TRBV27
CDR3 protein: CASSHPGTGGFTDTQYF
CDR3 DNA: TGTGCCAGCAGTCACCCCGGGACAGGGGGGTTCACAGATACGCAGTATTTT

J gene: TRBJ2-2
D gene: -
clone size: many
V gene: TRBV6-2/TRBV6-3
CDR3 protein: CASSYSSGIGELFF
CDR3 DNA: TGTGCCAGCAGTTACTCGAGTGGGATCGGGGAGCTGTTTTTT

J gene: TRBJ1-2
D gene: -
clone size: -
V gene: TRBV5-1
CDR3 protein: CASSLAYRGSKPYGYTF
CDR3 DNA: TGCGCCAGCAGCTTGGCATACCGGGGTTCAAAACCCTATGGCTACACCTTC

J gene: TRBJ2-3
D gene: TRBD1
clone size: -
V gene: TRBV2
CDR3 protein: CASSGGDRGRLAGTDTQYF
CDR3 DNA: TGTGCCAGCAGTGGAGGGGACAGGGGGCGTCTAGCGGGAACAGATACGCAGTATTTT

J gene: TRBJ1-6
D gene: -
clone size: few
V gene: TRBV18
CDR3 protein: CASSPGQGIPLHF
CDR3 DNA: TGTGCCAGCTCACCAGGGCAGGGAATTCCCCTCCACTTT

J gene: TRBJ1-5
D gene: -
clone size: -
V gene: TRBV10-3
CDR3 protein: CAISESYQPQHF
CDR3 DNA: TGTGCCATCAGTGAGTCTTATCAGCCCCAGCATTTT